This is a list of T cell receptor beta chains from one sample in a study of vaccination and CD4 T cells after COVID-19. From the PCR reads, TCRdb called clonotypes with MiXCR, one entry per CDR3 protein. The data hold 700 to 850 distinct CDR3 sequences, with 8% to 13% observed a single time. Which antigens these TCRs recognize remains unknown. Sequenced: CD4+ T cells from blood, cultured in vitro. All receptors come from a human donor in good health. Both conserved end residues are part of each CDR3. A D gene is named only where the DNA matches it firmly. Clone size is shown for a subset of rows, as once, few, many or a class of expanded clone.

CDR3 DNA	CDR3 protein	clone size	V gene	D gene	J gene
TGTGCCAGCAGTTATAGCGGGAGTAGGAATGAGCAGTTCTTC	CASSYSGSRNEQFF	medium-sized	TRBV6-2/TRBV6-3	TRBD2	TRBJ2-1
TGTGCCAGCTCAAACACGGTTGGCTCCTACGAGCAGTACTTC	CASSNTVGSYEQYF	medium-sized	TRBV18	-	TRBJ2-7
TGTGCCAGCAGCCCATTGCGTCGGGGGGGTAAGGAGACCCAGTACTTC	CASSPLRRGGKETQYF	medium-sized	TRBV12-3/TRBV12-4	TRBD2	TRBJ2-5
TGTGCCAGCGGCCGACAGCTTGAAGGACAAGCTTTCTTT	CASGRQLEGQAFF	medium-sized	TRBV5-4	-	TRBJ1-1
TGTGCCAGCAGGCCCGTCAATGGACAGGGGAACGAGCAGTACTTC	CASRPVNGQGNEQYF	medium-sized	TRBV7-2	TRBD1	TRBJ2-7
TGTGCCAGTTCCCAGGACAGAGCCAATCAGCCCCAGCATTTT	CASSQDRANQPQHF	large	TRBV27	-	TRBJ1-5
TGTGCTAGCAGCTTACGAGGGAGGGACACCGGGGAGCTGTTTTTT	CASSLRGRDTGELFF	large	TRBV7-7	TRBD2	TRBJ2-2
TGTGCCAGCAGTTCGGCGACTAGTCGGAGGGGAGAGACCCAGTACTTC	CASSSATSRRGETQYF	medium-sized	TRBV6-2/TRBV6-3	-	TRBJ2-5
TGCAGTGCCTGGACTAGCGGGAACTCCTACGAGCAGTACTTC	CSAWTSGNSYEQYF	medium-sized	TRBV20-1	TRBD2	TRBJ2-7
TGTGCCAGCAGCTTAGTGTCGGGGTCCAATTCACCCCTCCACTTT	CASSLVSGSNSPLHF	large	TRBV7-2	-	TRBJ1-6
TGTGCCACCAGTGATGCCGGGACAGGGGGCAGTAGTGGCTACACCTTC	CATSDAGTGGSSGYTF	large	TRBV24-1	TRBD1	TRBJ1-2
TGTGCCAGCAGCTTTCAAGAGACCCAGTACTTC	CASSFQETQYF	large	TRBV7-9	-	TRBJ2-5
TGTGCCAGCAGCTTAGTTTTAGCGGGTGAGACCCAGTACTTC	CASSLVLAGETQYF	large	TRBV7-2	TRBD2	TRBJ2-5
TGTGCCAGTAGTATAATCGGGGGCCGCTATGGCTACACCTTC	CASSIIGGRYGYTF	large	TRBV19	-	TRBJ1-2
TGCAGTGCTTCACGACAGGGATGGCAGCCCCAGCATTTT	CSASRQGWQPQHF	large	TRBV20-1	TRBD1	TRBJ1-5
TGTGCCAGCACCACCCCGGGCTCCCACAATGAGCAGTTCTTC	CASTTPGSHNEQFF	few	TRBV12-3/TRBV12-4	-	TRBJ2-1
TGTGCCAGCAGCGGGACTAGCCCGGAGACCCAGTACTTC	CASSGTSPETQYF	medium-sized	TRBV11-3	TRBD2	TRBJ2-5
TGTGCCAGCAGTTACAGTGGAAACACCATATATTTT	CASSYSGNTIYF	medium-sized	TRBV2	-	TRBJ1-3
TGTGCCAGCTCACCCGAGGTCGGGGGCTACACCTTC	CASSPEVGGYTF	medium-sized	TRBV18	-	TRBJ1-2
TGCAGCGTTGGTGAGTTAGCGGGAGGGTACGAGCAGTACTTC	CSVGELAGGYEQYF	-	TRBV29-1	TRBD2	TRBJ2-7
TGTGCCAGCAGGGCAACTAGCGGGAGTAAGAATGAGCAGTTCTTC	CASRATSGSKNEQFF	large	TRBV6-1	TRBD2	TRBJ2-1
TGTGCCAGCAGCTTAAATTCTGGTCTGGGGCTCGAGCAGTACTTC	CASSLNSGLGLEQYF	large	TRBV7-2	-	TRBJ2-7
TGCAGTGCTAGATCGACCGGGGAGCTGTTTTTT	CSARSTGELFF	large	TRBV20-1	-	TRBJ2-2
TGTGCCAGCAGGGAGCAGGGGGCGTCAGACGAGCAGTACTTC	CASREQGASDEQYF	medium-sized	TRBV28	TRBD1	TRBJ2-7
TGTGCCTGGAGTGTGGGGACGACTGGAAACACCATATATTTT	CAWSVGTTGNTIYF	-	TRBV30	-	TRBJ1-3
TGCAGCGGCGTGCCGGGACAGGGACCCTACGAGCAGTACTTC	CSGVPGQGPYEQYF	-	TRBV29-1	TRBD1	TRBJ2-7
TGTGCCAGCAGGACAGGGGGCGAGCAGTACTTC	CASRTGGEQYF	large	TRBV6-1	TRBD1	TRBJ2-7
TGTGCCAGTCACTCCGGGACTAGTTACAATGAGCAGTTCTTC	CASHSGTSYNEQFF	medium-sized	TRBV19	TRBD2	TRBJ2-1
TGTGCCAGCAGTTTAAGTGGAGACGAGCAGTACTTC	CASSLSGDEQYF	large	TRBV27	-	TRBJ2-7
TGTGCCAGCAGCTTAGCGGGGGTCCACTACGAGCAGTACTTC	CASSLAGVHYEQYF	large	TRBV7-9	-	TRBJ2-7
TGCGCCAGCAGCCACCCTGGGGGGGTAATTACTGAAGCTTTCTTT	CASSHPGGVITEAFF	medium-sized	TRBV4-1	-	TRBJ1-1
TGTGCCAGCAGTTACGGGGCGGCTCAGGACACCGGGGAGCTGTTTTTT	CASSYGAAQDTGELFF	medium-sized	TRBV6-2/TRBV6-3	-	TRBJ2-2
TGTGCCAGCAGTGACAGACAGGAGCCCTCTGGAAACACCATATATTTT	CASSDRQEPSGNTIYF	few	TRBV2	-	TRBJ1-3
TGTGCCAGCAGTGAGGCCAGCAATCAGCCCCAGCATTTT	CASSEASNQPQHF	large	TRBV6-4	-	TRBJ1-5
TGTGCCAGCAGCTTGGCGTCGCCAGAGACCCAGTACTTC	CASSLASPETQYF	medium-sized	TRBV5-5	-	TRBJ2-5
TGCGCCAGCAGCCTTGCGCCAAGGGGCGACTATGGCTACACCTTC	CASSLAPRGDYGYTF	medium-sized	TRBV5-1	-	TRBJ1-2
TGCAGCGCGGGACAGGGAAGGAACGAGCAGTACTTC	CSAGQGRNEQYF	-	TRBV29-1	TRBD1	TRBJ2-7
TGCGCCAGCAGCTACAGCACAGATACGCAGTATTTT	CASSYSTDTQYF	-	TRBV5-1	-	TRBJ2-3
TGTGCCAGCAGCAGGGGGCGTAGAAGTAGAGAGACCCAGTACTTC	CASSRGRRSRETQYF	few	TRBV28	TRBD1	TRBJ2-5
TGTGCCAGCTCCTCATCCCGGACAGGGACACGGTATGGCTACACCTTC	CASSSSRTGTRYGYTF	medium-sized	TRBV18	TRBD1	TRBJ1-2
TGTGCCAGCAGCCCCTACACTGAAGCTTTCTTT	CASSPYTEAFF	large	TRBV7-2	-	TRBJ1-1
TGCGCCAGCAGCGGGTGGGTCGGGAGGGCCGATGAGCAGTTCTTC	CASSGWVGRADEQFF	-	TRBV4-1	TRBD2	TRBJ2-1
TGTGCCAGCAGGACGCAAGCGCCGGGACAGGGTAGCACAGATACGCAGTATTTT	CASRTQAPGQGSTDTQYF	medium-sized	TRBV25-1	TRBD1	TRBJ2-3
TGTGCCAGCAGCCGGGATTTCCTAAATGAAGCTTTCTTT	CASSRDFLNEAFF	medium-sized	TRBV12-3/TRBV12-4	-	TRBJ1-1
TGTGCCAGCAGCCCAGTACCGCCAGGGGGCGGAGAGACCCAGTACTTC	CASSPVPPGGGETQYF	large	TRBV7-9	TRBD1	TRBJ2-5
TGTGCCAGCTCACCATTCTCGACAGGGAACACTGAAGCTTTCTTT	CASSPFSTGNTEAFF	-	TRBV18	-	TRBJ1-1
TGTGCCAGTAGTCCAGCAACTAATGAAAAACTGTTTTTT	CASSPATNEKLFF	-	TRBV19	-	TRBJ1-4
TGTGCCAGCAGTTTAAAGGCCAGGGCAAGCAATCAGCCCCAGCATTTT	CASSLKARASNQPQHF	large	TRBV27	-	TRBJ1-5
TGTGCCACCAGCGACTACGCTTCCTACAATGAGCAGTTCTTC	CATSDYASYNEQFF	few	TRBV24-1	-	TRBJ2-1
TGCGCCAGCAGCTTGTATGCGGGGGGACAAAACACTGAGCAGTTCTTC	CASSLYAGGQNTEQFF	-	TRBV5-1	TRBD2	TRBJ2-1
TGCAGTGCTAGATTGGCGGGACAGGGGGGAAACACTGAAGCTTTCTTT	CSARLAGQGGNTEAFF	large	TRBV20-1	TRBD1	TRBJ1-1